The clone carrying this TCR beta chain was counted a few times. Antigen: not known. The CDR3 covers 16 residues. Germline V lookup: CDR1 MNHEY, CDR2 SVGEGT. The trim removed 6 bases at V and 0 bases at J, leaving 8 bases unmatched. The data belong to a study of blood T cells in healthy people across ages. There were healthy Caucasian individuals from Russia, aged roughly 6 to 90, serving as donors. General study points: Older age coincided with a roughly linear decline in TCR beta diversity per million T cells.

A sample-barcoded 5' primer and a J-beta primer mix were used in a second PCR of about 7 to 12 cycles. TCRdb processed the 5' RACE reads anew with MiXCR; each CDR3 protein has one entry. The sample comprises around 990,000 distinct CDR3 sequences, about 23% of which are singletons, and approximately 0.7% rests with the top ten. This sample also appeared in a second study, on T cells of mothers and their children. This second study says: In this cohort, donors were a few healthy Caucasian mothers plus their six children. Researchers report slightly higher, though non-significant, overlap in related mother-child pairs than in unrelated pairs.

Sequencing input: blood. The sequence came from a girl between 2 and 10 years old in good health. This sequence joins TRBV6-2 or TRBV6-3 and TRBJ2-5; TRBD2 agrees at 9 bases. The CDR3 nucleotides are TGTGCCAGCAGGCGCGGGACTAGCTGGTACCAAGAGACCCAGTACTTC. It codes for CASRRGTSWYQETQYF.